A single sample gave rise to the 30 T cell receptor beta chains below, sequenced in a study of blood T cell repertoires in COVID-19. Only in-frame clones appear in the TCRdb table, and some are missing; sequencing was by immunoSEQ multiplex PCR. The table has 150,000 to 200,000 clones, roughly 80% seen once. The sequenced sample consisted of peripheral blood. All receptors come from a man in his sixties with acute or convalescent COVID-19.

The chain is built from TRBV27 and TRBJ1-1; D remains ambiguous. The CDR3 contains 12 residues. CDR1 is MNHEY and CDR2 is SMNVEV in the germline V gene (reference sequence). Trimming pared 8 bases from V and 2 bases from J, leaving 9 bases between. CDR3 DNA sequence: TGTGCCAGCCGTGAGGGAAACACTGAAGCTTTCTTT. Amino acids: CASREGNTEAFF.

The CDR3 loop reads CASSLLGDRDVLEQYF. Written as DNA, the CDR3 is TGTGCCAGCAGTTTATTGGGAGACAGGGACGTTCTCGAGCAGTACTTC. This rearrangement joins TRBV27 to TRBJ2-7; TRBD1 matches 7 bases. Germline CDR1 MNHEY, CDR2 SMNVEV (reference sequence). The junction had 12 bases not matched to a gene; V was cut back by 1 base and J by 6 bases. This CDR3 spans 16 amino acids.

The count of this clone is one. The chain recombines TRBV14 with TRBJ1-2; 7 bases map to TRBD1. V gave up 1 base and J gave up 5 bases; unmatched junction bases: 7. The CDR3 has 15 residues. Germline V gives CDR1 SGHDN, CDR2 FVKESK. The CDR3: CASSQAGQKLYGYTF. CDR3 coding DNA: TGTGCCAGCAGCCAAGCGGGACAGAAACTTTATGGCTACACCTTC. Looking up the rest from reference TRBV14 and TRBJ1-2 gives the full variable domain: EAGVTQFPSHSVIEKGQTVTLRCDPISGHDNLYWYRRVMGKEIKFLLHFVKESKQDESGMPNNRFLAERTGGTYSTLKVQPAELEDSGVYFCASSQAGQKLYGYTFGSGTRLTVV.

The chain has TRBV4-1 and TRBJ1-6; D is possibly TRBD1 (5 bases). Germline assignment: CDR1 MGHRA and CDR2 YSYEKL. CDR3 size: 12 residues. The V and J ends lost 5 bases and 13 bases respectively, with 12 bases between them. CDR3 nucleotides: TGCGCCAGCAGCAGAACAGGTTCCCCCCTCCACTTT. This gives the protein CASSRTGSPLHF.

The V call is TRBV7-9, the J call TRBJ2-4; 12 bases are a match to TRBD1. The germline CDR1 and CDR2 sequences are SEHNR and FQNEAQ (reference sequence). The CDR3 is 17 residues long. V lost 5 bases, J lost 15 bases, and 20 bases stayed unmatched. CDR3 coding DNA: TGTGCCAGCAGCCTTCGTGGGACGGGACAGGGGGCGATCTTACTGTACTTC. Translation: CASSLRGTGQGAILLYF.

This chain connects TRBV11-1 to TRBJ1-2; maybe TRBD1 (5 bases). The germline gives CDR1 SGHAT, CDR2 FQDESV (reference sequence). Trimming shortened V by 1 base and J by 4 bases, and 13 bases separated the two germline ends. The CDR3 is 15 residues long. CDR3 in DNA: TGTGCCAGCAGCTTAGGGAGACAGCGAATCTATGGCTACACCTTC. This gives the protein CASSLGRQRIYGYTF.

This clone was counted a single time. V and J are TRBV4-3 and TRBJ2-5; D unclear. The CDR3 runs 13 residues. Deletions cut 0 bases from V and 5 bases from J, with 7 bases between. The germline CDR1 and CDR2 sequences are LGHNA and YSLEER. In nucleotides, the CDR3 is TGCGCCAGCAGCCAAGAACTTTCCGAGACCCAGTACTTC. Residues: CASSQELSETQYF.

The CDR3, as DNA: TGTGCCAGCAGACTGGACAGCAGCACAGATACGCAGTATTTT. This gives the protein CASRLDSSTDTQYF. The chain uses TRBV2 and TRBJ2-3; D might be TRBD1 (6 bases). Germline CDR1 SNHLY, CDR2 FYNNEI. V shed 6 bases and J shed 0 bases, with 10 bases lying between them. The CDR3 loop spans 14 amino acids.

V is TRBV7-2 and J is TRBJ1-2, with 8 bases identical to TRBD1. CDR1 is SGHTA and CDR2 is FQGNSA in the germline V gene. The CDR3 has 15 amino acids. V lost 5 bases to trimming and J lost 2 bases; unmatched junction nucleotides: 7. CDR3 in DNA: TGTGCCAGCAGCCCATTCACAGGGGGGAACTATGGCTACACCTTC. Protein sequence: CASSPFTGGNYGYTF.

The rearrangement joins TRBV15 to TRBJ1-6, with 7 bases lining up with TRBD1. The CDR3 covers 14 residues. Germline CDR1 reads LNHNV; CDR2 reads YYDKDF (reference sequence). V was pared by 4 bases and J by 10 bases, with 7 bases of the junction left unmatched. In DNA form, the CDR3 reads TGTGCCACCAGCAACGAACGACAGGGCTCACCCCTCCACTTT. Protein product: CATSNERQGSPLHF.

This CDR3 reads CSVAPYFGQTPGELFF. The CDR3 region has the DNA TGCAGCGTTGCCCCATACTTCGGACAAACGCCCGGGGAGCTGTTTTTT. V and J are TRBV29-1 and TRBJ2-2; tentatively, D is TRBD1 (5 bases). The V gene lost 4 bases and the J gene lost 6 bases, with 21 bases spanning the gap. CDR1 and CDR2 from the germline V gene are SQVTM and ANQGSEA. This CDR3 contains 16 residues.

The V and J genes are TRBV7-2 and TRBJ1-2; 10 bases are a match to TRBD1. Per the germline V gene, CDR1 is SGHTA and CDR2 is FQGNSA. CDR3 length: 15 amino acids. Trimming removed 5 bases from V and 8 bases from J; junction bases left unmatched: 11. CDR3: CASSGGTGAFGGYTF. The CDR3 bases are TGTGCCAGCAGCGGAGGGACAGGGGCTTTTGGGGGCTACACCTTC.

The chain carries TRBV4-1 and TRBJ1-1; weak D call: TRBD1 (5 bases). Germline loops: CDR1 MGHRA, CDR2 YSYEKL. Trimming pared 4 bases from V and 6 bases from J, leaving 12 bases between. The CDR3 is 13 amino acids. As DNA, the CDR3 is TGCGCCAGCAGCCTCCAGGGTGGTTCTGAAGCTTTCTTT. Residues: CASSLQGGSEAFF.

Concerning this clone itself: The junction and the germline gene differ at one end; a read error may be behind it. V is TRBV7-7 and J is TRBJ2-2, with 7 bases fitting TRBD1. CDR3 size: 15 residues. Per the germline V gene, CDR1 is SSHAT and CDR2 is FNYEAQ (reference sequence). CDR3 residues: CASSLGGQHTGELFF. The CDR3 coding sequence is TGTGCTAGCAGCTTAGGGGGACAGCACACCGGGGAGCTGTTTTTT.

This chain joins TRBV4-2 and TRBJ1-1, with a weak D call TRBD1 (5 bases). V lost 6 bases and J lost 1, with 9 bases in between. The CDR3 is 13 residues long. The V gene's germline CDR1 is LGHNA and CDR2 YNFKEQ. This CDR3 reads CASRIQGNTEAFF. CDR3 bases: TGTGCCAGCAGAATCCAGGGGAACACTGAAGCTTTCTTT.

The CDR3, as DNA: TGTGCCAGCAGCCAGGACTTAGTCACCTACAATGAGCAGTTCTTC. Amino acids: CASSQDLVTYNEQFF. J is TRBJ2-1 and V is TRBV3-1 (or the pseudogene TRBV3-2); tentatively, D is TRBD2 (5 bases). Trimming cost V 3 bases and J 2 bases, with 11 bases left between them. The CDR3 sequence is 15 residues long. Germline V CDR1 and CDR2: LGHDT, YNNKEL (reference sequence).

J is TRBJ1-1 and V is TRBV2; TRBD1 might be the D (5 bases). The CDR3 covers 14 residues. The germline V gene encodes CDR1 SNHLY and CDR2 FYNNEI. Trimming stripped 4 bases from V and 3 bases from J, with 12 bases between. CDR3: CASSVKGGDTEAFF. The CDR3 DNA reads TGTGCCAGCAGTGTGAAAGGAGGGGACACTGAAGCTTTCTTT.

In the case of this clone: At the DNA level, this CDR3 is encoded by other sequences in the same sample as well. This chain links TRBV28 with TRBJ1-1; D is possibly TRBD1 (6 bases). Germline CDR1 and CDR2: MDHEN and SYDVKM. Trimming took off 3 bases at V and 4 bases at J, with 9 bases between the two ends. The CDR3 is made up of 13 amino acids. Written as DNA, the CDR3 is TGTGCCAGCAGTTTCGGGGGGGCCACTGAAGCTTTCTTT. Encoded protein: CASSFGGATEAFF.

The CDR3 DNA reads as TGTGCCAGCAGCCAATCCGGCCAGGGTACCTACGAGCAGTACTTC. The encoded protein is CASSQSGQGTYEQYF. The chain has TRBV16 and TRBJ2-7; tentatively, D is TRBD1 (5 bases). CDR3 length equals 15 residues. The germline V gene has CDR1 KGHSY and CDR2 FQNENV. The ends were cut back, 0 bases at V and 2 bases at J, with 11 bases in the middle.

V is TRBV29-1 and J is TRBJ1-3, with 7 bases identical to TRBD1. CDR3 length equals 15 residues. V shed 5 bases and J 0 bases; nucleotides not matched to a gene: 7. CDR1 is SQVTM, CDR2 ANQGSEA, per germline. The CDR3 is CSVRGTASSGNTIYF. As DNA, the CDR3 is TGCAGCGTTAGGGGGACAGCGAGCTCTGGAAACACCATATATTTT. The full variable domain, with the rest looked up from reference TRBV29-1 and TRBJ1-3, is SAVISQKPSRDICQRGTSLTIQCQVDSQVTMMFWYRQQPGQSLTLIATANQGSEATYESGFVIDKFPISRPNLTFSTLTVSNMSPEDSSIYLCSVRGTASSGNTIYFGEGSWLTVV.

The chain couples TRBV9 to TRBJ2-5, with TRBD1 identical over 8 bases. Germline CDR1 is SGDLS and CDR2 is YYNGEE. The V and J ends lost 3 bases and 1 base, in that order; junction bases with no gene match: 8. The CDR3 loop spans 16 amino acids. CDR3 DNA sequence: TGTGCCAGCAGCGGGACAGGGTCCCCTTCCCAAGAGACCCAGTACTTC. Its protein product is CASSGTGSPSQETQYF.

The V gene is TRBV25-1, the J gene TRBJ2-1; 10 bases are shared with TRBD1. Germline trimming cut 4 bases from V and 6 bases from J; bases unmatched to any gene: 6. Per germline, CDR1 MGHDK and CDR2 SYGVNS. This CDR3 has 15 residues. The CDR3 nucleotides are TGTGCCAGCAGTGGGGGACAGGGGTTTGTCAATGAGCAGTTCTTC. Protein product: CASSGGQGFVNEQFF.

The V gene is TRBV10-3, the J gene TRBJ1-5; D uncertain. The CDR3 runs 15 residues. CDR1 ENHRY and CDR2 SYGVKD come from the germline V gene. Trimming took 3 bases from V and 7 from J, leaving 16 bases between them. CDR3 residues: CAISEGQSAGQPQHF. CDR3 bases: TGTGCCATCAGTGAAGGGCAGTCCGCGGGGCAGCCCCAGCATTTT.

This clone was seen only once. J is TRBJ2-5 and V is TRBV5-6; possibly TRBD2 for D (5 bases). The CDR3 consists of 14 residues. Germline CDR1 reads SGHDT; CDR2 reads YYEEEE. Trimming shortened V by 0 bases and J by 4 bases, and 10 bases separated the two germline ends. CDR3 protein: CASSLVGSGETQYF. The CDR3 nucleotides read TGTGCCAGCAGCTTGGTGGGGAGCGGAGAGACCCAGTACTTC.

The chain has TRBV5-6 and TRBJ1-1; 8 nucleotides align to TRBD1. The V and J ends lost 3 bases and 4 bases, in that order; junction bases with no gene match: 5. Germline lookup yields CDR1 SGHDT and CDR2 YYEEEE. CDR3 length equals 14 residues. The CDR3, as DNA: TGTGCCAGCAGCTCGACAGGGGTAGGCACTGAAGCTTTCTTT. Its translation is CASSSTGVGTEAFF.

This clone was counted a few times. The rearrangement links TRBV6-6 to TRBJ1-1; D not certain. CDR3 length: 12 amino acids. Trimming stripped 4 bases from V and 2 bases from J, with 5 bases between. The germline gives CDR1 MNHNY, CDR2 SVGAGI (reference sequence). In DNA form, the CDR3 reads TGTGCCAGCAGTTGGCCCAACACTGAAGCTTTCTTT. Translated: CASSWPNTEAFF.

The chain couples TRBV9 to TRBJ1-4, with D maybe TRBD1 (5 bases). In germline, CDR1 is SGDLS, CDR2 YYNGEE. The CDR3 is 14 amino acids. The ends were cut back, 2 bases at V and 2 bases at J, with 7 bases in the middle. In DNA form, the CDR3 reads TGTGCCAGCAGCGTGACAGTTACTAATGAAAAACTGTTTTTT. It codes for CASSVTVTNEKLFF.

This clone showed up many times. The chain combines TRBV6-2 or TRBV6-3 with TRBJ2-5, with no clear D. Trimming stripped 6 bases from V and 7 bases from J, with 12 bases between. The CDR3 consists of 12 residues. Germline CDR1 and CDR2: MNHEY and SVGEGT. CDR3 coding DNA: TGTGCCAGCAGCGGTGTGGCTGCGACCCAGTACTTC. This translates into CASSGVAATQYF.

The V call is TRBV4-1, the J call TRBJ1-1, with D perhaps TRBD1 (6 bases). The V end was cut by 3 bases, the J end by 2 bases, with 10 bases between. The length of the CDR3 is 14 residues. Germline CDR1 reads MGHRA; CDR2 reads YSYEKL. The CDR3 region has the DNA TGCGCCAGCAGCCATGTACAGGGAAACACTGAAGCTTTCTTT. This encodes CASSHVQGNTEAFF.

The genes are TRBV18 and TRBJ1-5, with D possibly being TRBD1 (5 bases). The germline V and J ends were trimmed by 4 bases and 0 bases, with 13 bases remaining between them. This CDR3 comprises 16 residues. The germline V gene encodes CDR1 KGHSH and CDR2 LQKENI. The CDR3 DNA is TGTGCCAGCTCACAGATCGGGGGGATTAGCAATCAGCCCCAGCATTTT. It specifies CASSQIGGISNQPQHF.